A single sample is the source of the 17 T cell receptor beta chains below, sequenced in a study of cytomegalovirus exposure and HLA in healthy donors. The PCR was carried out with 60 Vbeta primers and 13 Jbeta primers. Measured with immunoSEQ multiplex PCR; TCRdb has only the in-frame clones, and not every one. This sample carries approximately 160,000 clones, over 65% of them seen once, and the ten largest clones take about 3%. Sequencing was carried out using PBMCs. These receptors were obtained from a woman aged 40 to 49 in good health and CMV-seropositive.

V usage is TRBV5-1 and J usage is TRBJ2-3; TRBD1 might be the D (7 bases). Germline V CDR1 and CDR2: SGHRS, YFSETQ. With 4 bases removed from V and 2 bases from J, the gap between germline ends came to 14 bases. The CDR3 loop spans 15 amino acids. CDR3 amino acids: CASSGGTVPTDTQYF. The DNA for the CDR3 is TGCGCCAGCAGCGGCGGGACAGTTCCCACAGATACGCAGTATTTT.

The rearrangement links TRBV29-1 to TRBJ1-4; D gene uncertain. The CDR3 is 13 residues long. The V end lost 4 bases, the J end lost 5 bases, and 11 bases lay between the germline ends. The V gene's germline CDR1 is SQVTM and CDR2 ANQGSEA. Written as DNA, the CDR3 is TGCAGCGTTGCGAGGGCCGTAAATGAAAAACTGTTTTTT. It encodes CSVARAVNEKLFF.

V and J are TRBV9 and TRBJ2-3; 9 nucleotides line up with TRBD2. CDR3 length: 13 residues. Germline V gene lookup returns CDR1 SGDLS and CDR2 YYNGEE. The V and J ends lost 1 base and 12 bases, in that order; junction bases with no gene match: 6. The CDR3 region is CASSVILAGTQYF. CDR3 coding DNA: TGTGCCAGCAGCGTAATCCTAGCGGGAACTCAGTATTTT.

This clone turned up a few times. An end of the junction does not agree with germline; a read error may underlie this. The CDR3 reads CASSDGTDSNQPQNF. The CDR3 region has the DNA TGCGCCAGCAGTGATGGGACAGATAGCAATCAGCCCCAGAATTTT. The chain is built from TRBV5-1 and TRBJ1-5; 7 bases match TRBD1. Germline loops: CDR1 SGHRS, CDR2 YFSETQ. The CDR3 consists of 15 residues.

CDR3 coding DNA: TGTGCCAGCAGCTTGGCAGGTTGGGGTAGCGGGATCTCCTACGAGCAGTACTTC. It specifies CASSLAGWGSGISYEQYF. This chain joins TRBV13 and TRBJ2-7; TRBD2 aligns across 8 bases. Germline V gene sequence: CDR1 PRHDT, CDR2 FYEKMQ (reference sequence). The CDR3 is made up of 18 amino acids. J lost 0 bases, V lost 3 bases, and 13 bases had no gene match.

V is TRBV7-9 and J is TRBJ2-7; 10 bases map to TRBD1. CDR3 length equals 16 residues. CDR1 and CDR2 from the germline V gene are SEHNR and FQNEAQ (reference sequence). Trimming removed 0 bases from V and 4 bases from J; junction bases left unmatched: 6. CDR3: CASSLASWTGGYEQYF. The DNA of the CDR3 is TGTGCCAGCAGCTTAGCTTCTTGGACAGGGGGTTACGAGCAGTACTTC.

The rearrangement joins TRBV11-2 to TRBJ2-3; D unclear. Germline CDR1 is SGHAT and CDR2 is FQNNGV. V gave up 0 bases and J gave up 10 bases, with 11 bases separating them. The CDR3 length is 13 residues. The CDR3 region is CASSLELAMPQYF. CDR3 nucleotide sequence: TGTGCCAGCAGCTTAGAGTTAGCTATGCCGCAGTATTTT.

Written as DNA, the CDR3 is TGTGCCAGCAGTCGATACAGGGTAGGCCAGCCCCAGCATTTT. Amino acid sequence: CASSRYRVGQPQHF. The chain has TRBV27 and TRBJ1-5, with a possible D match to TRBD1 (6 bases). This CDR3 spans 14 amino acids. V was shortened by 5 bases and J by 7 bases, with 15 bases between the two germline ends. The germline V gene encodes CDR1 MNHEY and CDR2 SMNVEV (reference sequence).

This chain links TRBV6-1 with TRBJ1-5; TRBD1 aligns across 7 bases. The length of the CDR3 is 15 residues. Germline V CDR1 and CDR2: MNHNS, SASEGT. The ends lost 5 bases at V and 3 bases at J; junction bases unmatched: 7. CDR3 residues: CASSTGQAPNQPQHF. The CDR3 DNA reads TGTGCCAGCAGTACTGGACAGGCCCCCAATCAGCCCCAGCATTTT.

The chain links TRBV7-9 to TRBJ1-5, with TRBD1 as a possible D gene (5 bases). Germline V gene lookup returns CDR1 SEHNR and CDR2 FQNEAQ (reference sequence). This CDR3 is built from 15 residues. The V end was cut by 4 bases, the J end by 1 base, with 11 bases between. CDR3 residues: CASSSRGGSNQPQHF. CDR3 in DNA: TGTGCCAGCAGCTCTCGGGGGGGGAGCAATCAGCCCCAGCATTTT.

The rearrangement uses TRBV28 and TRBJ2-5; tentatively, D is TRBD2 (5 bases). Trimming removed 5 bases at V and 6 bases at J, with 16 bases between. The CDR3 length is 14 residues. CDR1 and CDR2 from the germline V gene are MDHEN and SYDVKM. The CDR3 nucleotides are TGTGCCAGCAGTCCGGAACGAGGGAGTAAGACCCAGTACTTC. Protein: CASSPERGSKTQYF.

This clone appeared a few times. The chain employs TRBV7-2 and TRBJ1-4, with D unresolved. Germline values: CDR1 SGHTA, CDR2 FQGNSA. The CDR3 runs to 11 residues. The germline V and J ends were trimmed by 5 bases and 4 bases, with 2 bases remaining between them. The CDR3: CASSLNEKLFF. CDR3 DNA sequence: TGTGCCAGCAGCCTTAATGAAAAACTGTTTTTT.

The chain carries TRBV27 and TRBJ1-5; 9 nucleotides match TRBD1. J gave up 6 bases and V 3 bases, and 6 bases lay outside the gene matches. Germline V gives CDR1 MNHEY, CDR2 SMNVEV (reference sequence). The CDR3 sequence is 15 residues long. For the CDR3, the DNA is TGTGCCAGCAGTTTCTTGACAGGGGGGGGTCAGCCCCAGCATTTT. This encodes CASSFLTGGGQPQHF.

This clone occurred once. The V call is TRBV28, the J call TRBJ2-7, with 8 bases lining up with TRBD1. After removal of 6 bases from V and 4 bases from J, the junction contained 8 bases not matched to a gene. Germline-derived CDR1 and CDR2 are MDHEN and SYDVKM. The CDR3 runs to 14 residues. DNA for the CDR3: TGTGCCAGCAGCCCAGGGGGCGCTTTGTACGAGCAGTACTTC. Amino acid sequence: CASSPGGALYEQYF.

Written as DNA, the CDR3 is TGTGCCAGCAGCGTAGGGACAGACGGCTATGGCTACACCTTC. As protein: CASSVGTDGYGYTF. The chain uses TRBV5-6 and TRBJ1-2; 7 bases agree with TRBD1. Looked up from germline, CDR1 is SGHDT and CDR2 is YYEEEE. This CDR3 is 14 amino acids long. V lost 4 bases and J lost 4; bases outside the gene matches: 7.

This clone has only one observation. As DNA, the CDR3 is TGTGCCAGTAGCTCCGGGACATACAATTCACCCCTCCACTTT. Protein: CASSSGTYNSPLHF. The chain links TRBV19 to TRBJ1-6, with a weak D call TRBD1 (6 bases). The CDR3 sequence is 14 residues long. Per germline, CDR1 LNHDA and CDR2 SQIVND (reference sequence). V lost 6 bases to trimming and J lost 7 bases, with 13 bases between them.

V is TRBV14 and J is TRBJ1-5; perhaps TRBD1 as D (6 bases). This CDR3 has 17 amino acids. CDR1 is SGHDN and CDR2 is FVKESK in the germline V gene. With 0 bases removed from V and 1 base from J, the gap between germline ends came to 13 bases. CDR3 coding DNA: TGTGCCAGCAGCCAAGATCAGGGGATAGGAAGCAATCAGCCCCAGCATTTT. Protein sequence: CASSQDQGIGSNQPQHF.